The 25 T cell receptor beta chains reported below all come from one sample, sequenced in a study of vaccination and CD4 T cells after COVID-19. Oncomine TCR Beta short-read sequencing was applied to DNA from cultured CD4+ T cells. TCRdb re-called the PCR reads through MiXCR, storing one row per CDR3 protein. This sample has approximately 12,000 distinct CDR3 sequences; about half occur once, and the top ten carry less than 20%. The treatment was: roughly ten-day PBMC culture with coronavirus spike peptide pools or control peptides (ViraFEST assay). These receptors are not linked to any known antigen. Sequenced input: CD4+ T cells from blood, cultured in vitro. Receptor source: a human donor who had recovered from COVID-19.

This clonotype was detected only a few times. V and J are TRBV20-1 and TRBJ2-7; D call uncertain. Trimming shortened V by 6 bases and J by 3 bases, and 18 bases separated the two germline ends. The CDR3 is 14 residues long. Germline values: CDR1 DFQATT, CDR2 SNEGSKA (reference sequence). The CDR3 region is CSAVPSSPIYEQYF. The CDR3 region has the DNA TGCAGTGCGGTTCCCTCTAGTCCCATCTACGAGCAGTACTTC.

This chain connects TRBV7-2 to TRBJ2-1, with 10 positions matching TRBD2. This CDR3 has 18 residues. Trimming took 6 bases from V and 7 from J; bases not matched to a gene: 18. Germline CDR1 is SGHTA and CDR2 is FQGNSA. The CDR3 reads CASRLSSTSGIRSNEQFF. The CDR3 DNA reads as TGTGCCAGCAGACTTAGCAGTACTAGCGGGATAAGGAGTAATGAGCAGTTCTTC.

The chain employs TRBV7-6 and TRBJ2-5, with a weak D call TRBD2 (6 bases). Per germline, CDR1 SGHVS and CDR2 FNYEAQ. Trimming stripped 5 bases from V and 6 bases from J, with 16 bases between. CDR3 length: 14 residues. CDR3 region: CASSLPPGVQTQYF. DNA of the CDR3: TGTGCCAGCAGCCTACCTCCGGGGGTTCAGACCCAGTACTTC.

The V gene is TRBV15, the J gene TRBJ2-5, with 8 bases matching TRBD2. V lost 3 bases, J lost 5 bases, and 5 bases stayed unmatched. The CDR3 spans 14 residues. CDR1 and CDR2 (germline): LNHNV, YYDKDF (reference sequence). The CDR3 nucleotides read TGTGCCACCAGCAGCGGGGGGGTGGGGGAGACCCAGTACTTC. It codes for CATSSGGVGETQYF.

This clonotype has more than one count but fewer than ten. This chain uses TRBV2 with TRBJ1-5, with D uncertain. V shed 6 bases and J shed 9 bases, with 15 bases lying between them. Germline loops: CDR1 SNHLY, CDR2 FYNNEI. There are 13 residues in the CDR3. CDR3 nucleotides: TGTGCCAGCAGGATCGACACCCGATCGCCCCAGCATTTT. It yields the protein CASRIDTRSPQHF.

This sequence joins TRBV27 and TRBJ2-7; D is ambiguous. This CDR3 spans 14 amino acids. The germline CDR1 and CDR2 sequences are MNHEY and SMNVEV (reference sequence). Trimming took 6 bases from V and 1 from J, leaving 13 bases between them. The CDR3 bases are TGTGCCAGCAGGTTGTGGGTCGGGTCCTACGAGCAGTACTTC. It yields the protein CASRLWVGSYEQYF.

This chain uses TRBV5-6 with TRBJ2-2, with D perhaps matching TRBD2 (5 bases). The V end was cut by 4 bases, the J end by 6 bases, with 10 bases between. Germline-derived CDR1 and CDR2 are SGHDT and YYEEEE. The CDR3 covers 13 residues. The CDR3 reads CASSPLGPGELFF. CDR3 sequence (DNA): TGTGCCAGCAGCCCACTAGGGCCCGGGGAGCTGTTTTTT.

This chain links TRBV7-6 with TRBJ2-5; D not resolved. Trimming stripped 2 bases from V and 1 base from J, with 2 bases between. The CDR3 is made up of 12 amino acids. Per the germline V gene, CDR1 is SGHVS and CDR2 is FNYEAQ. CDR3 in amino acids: CASSLFQETQYF. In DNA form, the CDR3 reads TGTGCCAGCAGCTTATTCCAAGAGACCCAGTACTTC.

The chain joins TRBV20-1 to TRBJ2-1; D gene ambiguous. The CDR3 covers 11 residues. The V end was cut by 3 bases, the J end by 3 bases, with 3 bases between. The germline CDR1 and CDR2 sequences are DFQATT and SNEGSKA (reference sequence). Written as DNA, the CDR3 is TGCAGTGCTAGGGACTACAATGAGCAGTTCTTC. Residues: CSARDYNEQFF.

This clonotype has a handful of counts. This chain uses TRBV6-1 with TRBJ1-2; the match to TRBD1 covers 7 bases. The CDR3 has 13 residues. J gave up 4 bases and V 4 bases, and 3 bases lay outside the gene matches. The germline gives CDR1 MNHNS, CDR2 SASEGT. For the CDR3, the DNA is TGTGCCAGCAGTGCCGGGGACAGCTATGGCTACACCTTC. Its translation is CASSAGDSYGYTF.

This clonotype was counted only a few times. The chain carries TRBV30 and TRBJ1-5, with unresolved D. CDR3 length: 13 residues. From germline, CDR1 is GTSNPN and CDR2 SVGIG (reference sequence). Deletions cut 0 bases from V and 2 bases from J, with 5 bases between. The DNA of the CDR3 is TGTGCCTGGAGTGTTGACGGCAATCAGCCCCAGCATTTT. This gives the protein CAWSVDGNQPQHF. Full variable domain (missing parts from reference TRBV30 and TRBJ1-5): SQTIHQWPATLVQPVGSPLSLECTVEGTSNPNLYWYRQAAGRGLQLLFYSVGIGQISSEVPQNLSASRPQDRQFILSSKKLLLSDSGFYLCAWSVDGNQPQHFGDGTRLSIL.

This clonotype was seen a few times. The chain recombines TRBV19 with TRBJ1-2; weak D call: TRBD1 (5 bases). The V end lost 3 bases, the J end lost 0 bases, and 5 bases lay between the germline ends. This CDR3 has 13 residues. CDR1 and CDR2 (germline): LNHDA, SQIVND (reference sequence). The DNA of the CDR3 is TGTGCCAGTAGTATGACAGCTAACTATGGCTACACCTTC. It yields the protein CASSMTANYGYTF.

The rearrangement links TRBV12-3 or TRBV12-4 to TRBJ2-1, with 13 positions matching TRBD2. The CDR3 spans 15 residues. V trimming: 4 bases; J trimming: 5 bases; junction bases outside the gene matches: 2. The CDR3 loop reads CASSSGTSGNNEQFF. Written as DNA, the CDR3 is TGTGCCAGCAGTTCCGGGACTAGCGGGAACAATGAGCAGTTCTTC.

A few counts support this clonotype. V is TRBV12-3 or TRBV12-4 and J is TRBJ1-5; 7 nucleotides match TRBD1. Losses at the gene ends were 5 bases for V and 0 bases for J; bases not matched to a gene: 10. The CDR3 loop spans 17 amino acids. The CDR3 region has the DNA TGTGCCAGCAGTCCACCGGGACAGAGAGATAGCAATCAGCCCCAGCATTTT. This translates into CASSPPGQRDSNQPQHF.

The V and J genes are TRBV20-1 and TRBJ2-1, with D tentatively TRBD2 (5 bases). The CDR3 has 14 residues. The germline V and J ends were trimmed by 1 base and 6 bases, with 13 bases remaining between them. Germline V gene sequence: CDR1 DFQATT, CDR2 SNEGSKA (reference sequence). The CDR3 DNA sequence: TGCAGTGCTAGAGTGGTACTAGTCGGCAATGAGCAGTTCTTC. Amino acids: CSARVVLVGNEQFF.

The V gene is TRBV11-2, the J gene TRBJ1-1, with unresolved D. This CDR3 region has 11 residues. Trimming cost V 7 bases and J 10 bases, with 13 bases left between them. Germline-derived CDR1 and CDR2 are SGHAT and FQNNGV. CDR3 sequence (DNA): TGTGCCAGCAACGCGGCAGGACGAGCTTTCTTT. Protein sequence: CASNAAGRAFF.

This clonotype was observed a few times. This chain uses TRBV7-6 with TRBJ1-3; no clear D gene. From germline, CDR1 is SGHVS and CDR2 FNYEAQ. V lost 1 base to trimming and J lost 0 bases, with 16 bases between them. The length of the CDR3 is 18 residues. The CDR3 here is CASSLVLEGGSSGNTIYF. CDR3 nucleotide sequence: TGTGCCAGCAGCTTAGTTCTCGAGGGAGGGAGCTCTGGAAACACCATATATTTT.

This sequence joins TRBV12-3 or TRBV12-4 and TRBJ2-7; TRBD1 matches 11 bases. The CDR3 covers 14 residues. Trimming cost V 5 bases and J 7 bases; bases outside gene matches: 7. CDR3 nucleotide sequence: TGTGCCAGCAGTCCAGGACAGGGGGCCTGGGAGCAGTACTTC. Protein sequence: CASSPGQGAWEQYF.

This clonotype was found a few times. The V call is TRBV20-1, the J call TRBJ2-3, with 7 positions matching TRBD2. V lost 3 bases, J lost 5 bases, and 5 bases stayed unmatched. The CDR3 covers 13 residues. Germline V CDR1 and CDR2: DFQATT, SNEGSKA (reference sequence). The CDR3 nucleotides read TGCAGTGCTAGGGCGGGAGTGGTAGATACGCAGTATTTT. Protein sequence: CSARAGVVDTQYF.

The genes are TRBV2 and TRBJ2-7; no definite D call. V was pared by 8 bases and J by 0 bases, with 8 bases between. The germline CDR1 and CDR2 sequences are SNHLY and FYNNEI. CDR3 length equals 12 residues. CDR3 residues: CASGQYSYEQYF. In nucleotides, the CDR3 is TGTGCCAGCGGGCAGTACTCCTACGAGCAGTACTTC. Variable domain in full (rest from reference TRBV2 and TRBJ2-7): EPEVTQTPSHQVTQMGQEVILRCVPISNHLYFYWYRQILGQKVEFLVSFYNNEISEKSEIFDDQFSVERPDGSNFTLKIRSTKLEDSAMYFCASGQYSYEQYFGPGTRLTVT.

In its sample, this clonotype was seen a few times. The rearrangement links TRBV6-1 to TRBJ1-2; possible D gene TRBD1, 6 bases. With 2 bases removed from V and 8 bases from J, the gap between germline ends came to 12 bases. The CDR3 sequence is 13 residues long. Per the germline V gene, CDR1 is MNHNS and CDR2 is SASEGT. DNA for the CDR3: TGTGCCAGCAGTGAACTTGGGGGGCGAGGCTACACCTTC. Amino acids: CASSELGGRGYTF.

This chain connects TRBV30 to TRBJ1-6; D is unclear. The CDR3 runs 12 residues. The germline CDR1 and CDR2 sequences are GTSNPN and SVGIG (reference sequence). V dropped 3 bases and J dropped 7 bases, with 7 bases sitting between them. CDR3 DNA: TGTGCCTGGAGGGTGAGAAATTCACCCCTCCACTTT. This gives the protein CAWRVRNSPLHF.

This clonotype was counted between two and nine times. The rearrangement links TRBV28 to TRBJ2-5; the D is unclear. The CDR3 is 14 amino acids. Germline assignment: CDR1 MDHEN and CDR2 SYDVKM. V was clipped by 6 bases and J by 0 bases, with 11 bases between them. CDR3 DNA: TGTGCCAGCAGCAAAGGTTTTTACCAAGAGACCCAGTACTTC. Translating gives CASSKGFYQETQYF.

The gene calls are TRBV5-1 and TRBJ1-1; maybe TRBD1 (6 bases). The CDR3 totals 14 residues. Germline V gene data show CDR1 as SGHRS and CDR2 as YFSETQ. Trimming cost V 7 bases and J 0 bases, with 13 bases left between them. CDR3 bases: TGCGCCAGCGAAAACGGACAGTTGAACACTGAAGCTTTCTTT. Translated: CASENGQLNTEAFF.

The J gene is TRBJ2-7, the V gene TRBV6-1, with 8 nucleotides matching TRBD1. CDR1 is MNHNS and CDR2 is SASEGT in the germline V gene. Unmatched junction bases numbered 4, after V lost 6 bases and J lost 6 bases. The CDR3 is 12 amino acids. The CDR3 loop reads CASSPDRAEQYF. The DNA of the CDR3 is TGTGCCAGCAGCCCGGACAGGGCCGAGCAGTACTTC.